This T cell receptor (beta chain) was profiled in a study of T cell repertoires in cytomegalovirus infection. Study-level background: It can be stated that public TCR beta signatures indicated CMV infection as well as a matching HLA type.

Study-wide results and caveats: The response measured ex vivo was dominated by TCR beta clonotypes (HLA-C-restricted and CMV-specific). Using cumulative public TCR beta family frequency, the authors identified those who carried CMV together with the relevant HLA.

V was clipped by 0 bases and J by 5 bases, with 13 bases between them. Germline CDR1 LGHNA, CDR2 YSLEER. The CDR3 covers 16 residues. TCRdb analysed the reads with MiXCR anew, one entry per CDR3 protein. The top ten hold around 16% of the sample, which has 250,000 or so distinct CDR3 sequences, approximately 9.1% seen once. With respect to this clonotype: What it recognizes is unknown.

The material sequenced was PBMCs. The TCR was taken from a human donor in good health (CMV status not recorded). Some clones in this sample may be carry-over from other donors' samples. The rearrangement joins TRBV4-3 to TRBJ2-2; D gene uncertain. CDR3 coding DNA: TGCGCCAGCAGCCAAGATAGTGGGTTGGGAACCGGGGAGCTGTTTTTT. Its protein is CASSQDSGLGTGELFF.